Listed below are T cell receptor beta chains from one sample, sequenced in a study of identical twins. TCRdb processed the 5' RACE reads anew with MiXCR; each CDR3 protein has one entry. The sample shows some 760,000 distinct CDR3 sequences, around a sixth of them seen only once. This sample also belongs to another study, concerning T cells expressing NK-cell markers.

Sequencing was done on a sample of PBMCs. These receptors came from a woman younger than 35 in good health. The CDR3 runs from the conserved cysteine through the conserved F or W. D genes are given only for firm matches. The size field is filled for only some rows; it gives once, few, many or a size class.

>few|TRBV20-1|-|TRBJ2-1
TGCAGTGCTGAACAGAGCTCCTACAATGAGCAGTTCTTC
CSAEQSSYNEQFF
>-|TRBV18|-|TRBJ2-5
TGTGCCAGCTCACCAGGGACGCAGACCCAGTACTTC
CASSPGTQTQYF
>few|TRBV7-9|-|TRBJ2-1
TGTGCCAGCAGCCGGACAGGGAGGGGAGCCAATGAGCAGTTCTTC
CASSRTGRGANEQFF
>-|TRBV6-1|TRBD2|TRBJ2-2
TGTGCCAGCAGTGAACTAGCGGGCCTCACCGGGGAGCTGTTTTTT
CASSELAGLTGELFF
>-|TRBV29-1|TRBD2|TRBJ2-3
TGCAGCGTTCCTAGCGGGAGGGCCGAAGATACGCAGTATTTT
CSVPSGRAEDTQYF
>-|TRBV7-2|TRBD2|TRBJ2-7
TGTGCCAGCAGCTGGTACGGGGGAGGGCCCTACGAGCAGTACTTC
CASSWYGGGPYEQYF
>-|TRBV29-1|-|TRBJ1-2
TGCAGCGCCCGGGTCGGGGGATTATATGGCTACACCTTC
CSARVGGLYGYTF
>few|TRBV11-2|-|TRBJ2-3
TGTGCCAGCGCATCCCCAGATACGCAGTATTTT
CASASPDTQYF
>few|TRBV7-9|-|TRBJ1-2
TGTGCCAGCAGCTCTAGTGACATCAAGGGATATGGCTACACCTTC
CASSSSDIKGYGYTF
>many|TRBV7-2|-|TRBJ2-7
TGTGCCAGCAGCTTAGTATTCTCCGAGCAGTACTTC
CASSLVFSEQYF
>few|TRBV11-2|TRBD2|TRBJ2-7
TGTGCCAGCAGCTCAGCTAGCGGCCCTACCTACGAGCAGTACTTC
CASSSASGPTYEQYF
>many|TRBV7-9|-|TRBJ2-5
TGTGCCAGCAGCTTAGTAGAGACCCAGTACTTC
CASSLVETQYF
>few|TRBV30|-|TRBJ2-7
TGTGCCTGGAGCCGAGACTCTTTCGAGCAGTACTTC
CAWSRDSFEQYF
>-|TRBV5-1|-|TRBJ2-3
TGCGCCAGCAGCTTGGTTGAGAGTAGCACAGATACGCAGTATTTT
CASSLVESSTDTQYF
>-|TRBV4-3|-|TRBJ2-7
TGCGCCAGCAGCCAAGATTGGGTTCAAACCTACGAGCAGTACTTC
CASSQDWVQTYEQYF
>-|TRBV7-9|-|TRBJ2-7
TGTGCCAGCAGCTCCCACATGAGCTCCTACGAGCAGTACTTC
CASSSHMSSYEQYF
>-|TRBV9|TRBD1|TRBJ2-2
TGTGCCAGCAGCCAGGGGGCGCATTGGACCGGGGAGCTGTTTTTT
CASSQGAHWTGELFF
>many|TRBV12-3/TRBV12-4|TRBD1|TRBJ2-1
TGTGCCAGCAGTCCCTCAGGGGGCAATGAGCAGTTCTTC
CASSPSGGNEQFF
>-|TRBV11-2|-|TRBJ2-5
TGTGCCAGCAGCTTAGATTGGCTTGGCGAGACCCAGTACTTC
CASSLDWLGETQYF
>-|TRBV4-3|-|TRBJ2-1
TGCGCCAGCAGCCAAGGGACGCAGGGTCCCTACAATGAGCAGTTCTTC
CASSQGTQGPYNEQFF
>few|TRBV5-1|-|TRBJ2-7
TGCGCCAGCAGCTTGGGCACCAACGAGCAGTACTTC
CASSLGTNEQYF
>-|TRBV27|TRBD2|TRBJ2-1
TGTGCCAGCAGTACTGGACTAGCGGGAAATGAGCAGTTCTTC
CASSTGLAGNEQFF
>-|TRBV20-1|-|TRBJ2-3
TGCAGTGCTAGAGACCCCGCTGGCTATACAGATACGCAGTATTTT
CSARDPAGYTDTQYF
>once|TRBV20-1|TRBD2|TRBJ2-5
TGCAGTGCCAACCGACTAGCGGGGGACCAAGAGACCCAGTACTTC
CSANRLAGDQETQYF
>-|TRBV12-3/TRBV12-4|-|TRBJ1-1
TGTGCCAGCAGTTTAGCGCGGGCAGGTGAGACTGAAGCTTTCTTT
CASSLARAGETEAFF
>once|TRBV7-7|TRBD1|TRBJ1-1
TGTGGACAGGGGGCCGGGGACACTGAAGCTTTCTTT
CGQGAGDTEAFF
>few|TRBV11-2|-|TRBJ2-7
TGTGCCAGCAGCTTACTTCCGGGAGACTCCGAGCAGTACTTC
CASSLLPGDSEQYF
>-|TRBV7-9|TRBD2|TRBJ2-2
TGTGCCGGACGACTAGCGGGGGACACCGGGGAGCTGTTTTTT
CAGRLAGDTGELFF
>many|TRBV20-1|-|TRBJ1-1
TGCAGTGCTAACCCCAGGGGATCGAACACTGAAGCTTTCTTT
CSANPRGSNTEAFF
>-|TRBV7-6|-|TRBJ2-3
TGTGCCAGCAGCTTAAACGTAGCAGTCCACACAGATACGCAGTATTTT
CASSLNVAVHTDTQYF
>-|TRBV19|-|TRBJ2-7
TGTGCCAGTAGTAGAAAGGGACAATCCGCCTACGAGCAGTACTTC
CASSRKGQSAYEQYF
>few|TRBV13|TRBD2|TRBJ2-2
TGTGCCAGCAGCTCATTGGCAGTTGGTTGGACTAGTCGAACCGGGGAGCTGTTTTTT
CASSSLAVGWTSRTGELFF
>few|TRBV12-3/TRBV12-4|-|TRBJ1-1
TGTGCCAGCAGCCCCAGTCGGGGGGCCACTGAAGCTTTCTTT
CASSPSRGATEAFF
>many|TRBV7-2|TRBD2|TRBJ2-1
TGTGCCAGCAGCCCCGGACTAGCCCTCAATGAGCAGTTCTTC
CASSPGLALNEQFF
>-|TRBV5-1|TRBD1|TRBJ2-7
TGCGCCAGCAGTCGGGACAGCCCCTCCTACGAGCAGTACTTC
CASSRDSPSYEQYF
>-|TRBV7-3|-|TRBJ1-1
TGTGCCAGCAGCTTAACCTGGACGGACGGAACTGAAGCTTTCTTT
CASSLTWTDGTEAFF
>-|TRBV5-1|TRBD2|TRBJ2-5
TGCGCCAGCAGCCTCCCTGGGACTAGCGGGAGTGGAGAGACCCAGTACTTC
CASSLPGTSGSGETQYF
>-|TRBV20-1|-|TRBJ2-7
TGCAGTGCTAGAGATCTCCAGGGGCCCTACGAGCAGTACTTC
CSARDLQGPYEQYF
>few|TRBV12-3/TRBV12-4|-|TRBJ2-7
TGTGCCAGCAGAGGTGCTACTTTGTCCGGCGAGCAGTACTTC
CASRGATLSGEQYF
>-|TRBV7-9|TRBD2|TRBJ2-4
TGTGCCAGCAGCTTTTTAGCGGGGGGCCAAAACATTCAGTACTTC
CASSFLAGGQNIQYF
>-|TRBV6-5|TRBD2|TRBJ2-1
TGTGCCAGCAGTTACTCGAGTCTAGCGGGAGTCCATGAGCAGTTCTTC
CASSYSSLAGVHEQFF
>few|TRBV5-1|-|TRBJ2-7
TGCGCCAGCAGCTTCGGGGGACTGGGTGGAGAGCAGTACTTC
CASSFGGLGGEQYF
>-|TRBV12-3/TRBV12-4|TRBD2|TRBJ2-1
TGTGCCAGCAGTTTCAGGACTAGCAGAGGTGTTGAGCAGTTCTTC
CASSFRTSRGVEQFF
>-|TRBV20-1|TRBD2|TRBJ2-1
TGCAGTGCTAGCCTAGCGGGTACAATGAGGCAGTTCTTC
CSASLAGTMRQFF
>-|TRBV5-7|TRBD1|TRBJ1-5
TGTGCCAGCAGCTTGGTAGGGGACAGGGAGGGCAATCAGCCCCAGCATTTT
CASSLVGDREGNQPQHF
>-|TRBV7-8|TRBD2|TRBJ2-7
TGTGCCAGTTACAACCCCACGGGAGGCTACGAGCAGTACTTC
CASYNPTGGYEQYF
>-|TRBV20-1|-|TRBJ2-1
TGCAGTGGATTGGCCGGGCTCAACAATGAGCAGTTCTTC
CSGLAGLNNEQFF
>many|TRBV12-3/TRBV12-4|-|TRBJ2-1
TGTGCCAGCAGTTTAGATGGGGGCAGAGCCGAGCAGTTCTTC
CASSLDGGRAEQFF
>few|TRBV5-1|TRBD2|TRBJ2-1
TGCGCCAGCAGCTCAAGGGCCGGGACTAGCGCCTACAATGAGCAGTTCTTC
CASSSRAGTSAYNEQFF
>-|TRBV4-1|-|TRBJ1-5
TGCGCCAGCAGCCAGCCCCCGGGCCTCGCGGGCAATCAGCCCCAGCATTTT
CASSQPPGLAGNQPQHF
>-|TRBV20-1|TRBD2|TRBJ2-1
TGCAGTGCTAGAGATAATAGCGGGAGGTCCTACAATGAGCAGTTCTTC
CSARDNSGRSYNEQFF
>-|TRBV3-1|-|TRBJ2-7
TGTGCCAGCAGCCAAGATTCATCACTACAGGGCTACGAGCAGTACTTC
CASSQDSSLQGYEQYF